This T cell receptor beta chain stems from a study of blood T cell repertoires in COVID-19. The wider study: Material from acute and convalescent COVID-19 was sourced from the United States, Italy and Spain. PBMCs, B-cell-depleted T cells, or T cells provided the cDNA or gDNA that made up the material.

TCRdb keeps only in-frame clones here, not all; method: immunoSEQ multiplex PCR. The sample lists tens of thousands of clones; less than 75% were seen once. The J segment lost 2 bases and the V segment lost 4 bases, leaving 3 bases of the junction unmatched. This CDR3 has 16 amino acids. Germline loops: CDR1 ENHRY, CDR2 SYGVKD. In its sample, this clone was seen once. This receptor was identified in a woman aged 55-69 years in a cohort sampled during active or convalescent COVID-19. The rearrangement joins TRBV10-3 to TRBJ2-6; 9 bases are a match to TRBD1. Sequenced material: peripheral blood. This chain's CDR3 is CAISADRGAGANVLTF. As DNA, the CDR3 is TGTGCCATCAGTGCCGACAGGGGGGCTGGGGCCAACGTCCTGACTTTC.